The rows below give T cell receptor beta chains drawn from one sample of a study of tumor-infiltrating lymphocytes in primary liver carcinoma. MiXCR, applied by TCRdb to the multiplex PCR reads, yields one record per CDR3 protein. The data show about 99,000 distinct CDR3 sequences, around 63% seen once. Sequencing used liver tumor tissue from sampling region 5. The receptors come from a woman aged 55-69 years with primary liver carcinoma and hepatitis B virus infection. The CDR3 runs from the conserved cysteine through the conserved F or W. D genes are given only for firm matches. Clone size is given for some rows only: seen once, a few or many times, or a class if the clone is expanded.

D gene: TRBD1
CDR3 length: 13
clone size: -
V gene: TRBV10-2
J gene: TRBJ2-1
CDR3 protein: CASCDRGSNEQFF
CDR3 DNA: TGCGCCAGCTGTGACAGGGGAAGCAATGAGCAGTTCTTC

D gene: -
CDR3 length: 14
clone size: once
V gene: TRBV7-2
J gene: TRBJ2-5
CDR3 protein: CASSPRSSQETQYF
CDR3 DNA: TGTGCCAGCAGCCCTCGGAGCAGCCAAGAGACCCAGTACTTC

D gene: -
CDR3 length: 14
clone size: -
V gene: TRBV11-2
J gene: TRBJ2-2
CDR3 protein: CARSPYRRVGELFF
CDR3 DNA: TGTGCCAGGAGCCCTTATAGGCGGGTCGGGGAGCTGTTTTTT

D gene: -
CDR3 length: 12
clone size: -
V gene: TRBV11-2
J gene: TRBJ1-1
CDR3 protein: CAGNSKQAEALF
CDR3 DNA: TGTGCCGGCAACTCTAAACAGGCTGAAGCTCTCTTT

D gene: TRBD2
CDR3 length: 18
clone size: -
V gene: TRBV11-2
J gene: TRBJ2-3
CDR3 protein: CASSLGLAGGMSITDKYF
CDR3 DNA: TGTGCCAGCAGCTTAGGACTAGCGGGAGGAATGAGTATCACAGATAAGTATTTT

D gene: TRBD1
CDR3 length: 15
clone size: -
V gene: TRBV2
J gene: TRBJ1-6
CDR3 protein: CASSPTGGVGSPLHF
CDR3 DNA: TGTGCCAGCAGTCCCACAGGGGGCGTCGGTTCACCCCTCCACTTT

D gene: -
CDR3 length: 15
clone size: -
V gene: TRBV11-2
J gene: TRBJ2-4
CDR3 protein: CASSLVGATENIQYF
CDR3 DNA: TGTGCCAGCAGCTTAGTAGGAGCCACCGAAAACATTCAGTACTTC

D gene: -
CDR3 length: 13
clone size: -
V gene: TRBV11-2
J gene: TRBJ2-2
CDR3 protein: CASNLGSTGELFF
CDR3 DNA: TGTGCCAGCAACTTAGGGTCGACTGGGGAGCTGTTTTTT

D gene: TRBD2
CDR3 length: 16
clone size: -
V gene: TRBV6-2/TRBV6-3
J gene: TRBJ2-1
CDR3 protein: CASSYDLLAGPMGQFF
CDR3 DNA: TGTGCCAGCAGCTACGATCTTCTAGCGGGGCCGATGGGGCAGTTCTTC

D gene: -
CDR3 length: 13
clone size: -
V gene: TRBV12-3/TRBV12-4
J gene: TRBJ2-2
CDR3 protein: CASSSTFTWELFF
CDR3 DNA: TGTGCCAGCAGTTCGACATTCACCTGGGAGCTGTTTTTT

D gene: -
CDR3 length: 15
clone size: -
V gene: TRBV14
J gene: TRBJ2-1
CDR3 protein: CTSSVGGDLGNEQFF
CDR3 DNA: TGTACCAGCAGCGTCGGAGGTGACCTAGGGAATGAGCAGTTCTTC

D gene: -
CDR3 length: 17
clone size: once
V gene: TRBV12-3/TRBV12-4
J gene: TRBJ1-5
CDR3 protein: CTSSPILEAGSNQPQHF
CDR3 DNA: TGTACCAGCAGCCCGATCCTTGAGGCAGGCAGCAATCAGCCCCAGCATTTT

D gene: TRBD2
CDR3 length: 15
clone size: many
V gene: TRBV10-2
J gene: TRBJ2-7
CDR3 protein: CASRFLAGEHYEQYF
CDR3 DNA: TGCGCCAGCAGATTCCTAGCGGGAGAACATTACGAGCAGTACTTC

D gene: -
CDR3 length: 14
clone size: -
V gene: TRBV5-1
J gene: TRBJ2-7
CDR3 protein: CASSLDSQAYEHYF
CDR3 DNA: TGCGCCAGCAGCTTGGACAGCCAAGCTTACGAGCACTACTTC

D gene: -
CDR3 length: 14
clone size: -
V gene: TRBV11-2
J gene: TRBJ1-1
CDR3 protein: CARSCTGPNTEAFF
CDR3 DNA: TGTGCCAGGAGCTGTACAGGCCCGAACACTGAAGCTTTCTTT

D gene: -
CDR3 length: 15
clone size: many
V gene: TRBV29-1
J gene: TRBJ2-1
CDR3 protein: CSGSWGRVSDNEQFF
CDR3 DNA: TGCAGCGGAAGTTGGGGCAGGGTGTCGGACAATGAGCAGTTCTTC

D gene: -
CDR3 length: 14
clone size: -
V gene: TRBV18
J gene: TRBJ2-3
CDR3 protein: CACSPPGRTDKQYF
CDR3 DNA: TGTGCCTGCTCACCACCGGGCCGCACAGATAAGCAGTATTTT

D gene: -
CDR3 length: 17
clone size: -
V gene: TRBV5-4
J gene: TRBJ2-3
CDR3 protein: CASSLACADRSTDTQYF
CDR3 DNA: TGTGCAAGCAGCTTGGCCTGTGCGGACCGAAGCACAGATACGCAGTATTTT

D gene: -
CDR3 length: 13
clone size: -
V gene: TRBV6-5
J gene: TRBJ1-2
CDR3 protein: CASSSTRELGYTF
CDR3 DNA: TGTGCCAGCAGTTCCACCCGGGAACTTGGTTACACCTTC

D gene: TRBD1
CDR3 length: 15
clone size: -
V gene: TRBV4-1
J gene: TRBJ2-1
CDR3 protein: CASSLTGGPGDEQFF
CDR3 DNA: TGCGCCAGCAGCCTCACAGGGGGCCCTGGGGATGAGCAGTTCTTC

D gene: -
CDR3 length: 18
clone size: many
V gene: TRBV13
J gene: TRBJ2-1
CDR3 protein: CASSSPPPLRSSYNEQFF
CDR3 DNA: TGTGCCAGCAGCTCCCCCCCTCCCCTTAGGAGCTCCTACAATGAGCAGTTCTTC

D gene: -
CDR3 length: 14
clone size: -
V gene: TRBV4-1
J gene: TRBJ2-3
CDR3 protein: CVSSPKSSTETQYF
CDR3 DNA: TGCGTCAGCAGCCCTAAATCTAGCACAGAAACGCAGTATTTT

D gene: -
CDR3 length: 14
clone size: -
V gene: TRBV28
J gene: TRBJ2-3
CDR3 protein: CASMTESSTDTQYF
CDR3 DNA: TGTGCCAGCATGACAGAGTCTAGCACAGATACGCAGTATTTT

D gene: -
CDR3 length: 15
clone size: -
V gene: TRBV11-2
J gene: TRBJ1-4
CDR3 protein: CVNSLGLPSNEKLFF
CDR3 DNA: TGTGTCAACAGCTTAGGGCTCCCGTCTAATGAAAAACTGTTTTTT

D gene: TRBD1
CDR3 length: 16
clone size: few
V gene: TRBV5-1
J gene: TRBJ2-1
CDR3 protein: CASSLGGTGAHNEQFF
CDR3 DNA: TGCGCCAGCAGCTTGGGTGGGACAGGGGCCCATAATGAGCAGTTCTTC

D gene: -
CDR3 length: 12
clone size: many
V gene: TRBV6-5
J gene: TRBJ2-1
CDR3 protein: CASSLRRSEQFF
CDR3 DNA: TGTGCCAGCAGCCTTAGAAGGAGTGAGCAGTTCTTC

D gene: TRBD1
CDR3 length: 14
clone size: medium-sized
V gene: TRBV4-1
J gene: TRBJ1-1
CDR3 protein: CASSPRQGGTEAFF
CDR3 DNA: TGCGCCAGCAGCCCGCGACAGGGAGGCACTGAAGCTTTCTTT

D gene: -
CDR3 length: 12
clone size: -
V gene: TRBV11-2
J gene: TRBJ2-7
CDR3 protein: CASNLARDGQYF
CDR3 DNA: TGTGCCAGCAACTTGGCCCGGGACGGGCAGTACTTC

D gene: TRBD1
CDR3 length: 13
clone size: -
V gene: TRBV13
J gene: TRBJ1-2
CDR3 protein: CASDLDRGYGYTF
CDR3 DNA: TGTGCCAGCGACCTAGACAGGGGGTATGGCTACACCTTC

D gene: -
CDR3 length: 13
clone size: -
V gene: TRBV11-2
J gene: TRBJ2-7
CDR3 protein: CANSLGLYYEQYF
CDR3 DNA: TGTGCCAATAGCTTGGGACTTTACTACGAGCAGTACTTC